Each of the 17 T cell receptor beta chains below was sequenced from the same sample in a study of T-cell memory formation after mild COVID-19 (dated by TCRdb to the early 2020s). Receptors were amplified or captured by 5' RACE. These reads were obtained on an Illumina NovaSeq 6000. TCRdb reran the public reads through fastp at Q25 and MiXCR, keeping productive beta chains. Identical CDR3 protein sequences are pooled into one entry, listed with their most common genes and DNA. Within this sample are around 320,000 distinct CDR3 sequences, with over 11% of them counted one time only. The biggest ten clones account for around a fifth of the sample. Specimen: PBMCs or a T cell subset sorted from them (not recorded which). All receptors derive from a young man who had mild COVID-19 (a few samples of this study predate the infection). The sample titles of this study are shuffled in the database, so cell type and time point are left out; the donor was told from shared clones.

The chain uses TRBV24-1 and TRBJ1-1; D unclear. V lost 3 bases and J 5 bases, leaving 6 bases between the germline ends. The CDR3 is made up of 12 amino acids. Germline assignment: CDR1 KGHDR and CDR2 SFDVKD. In nucleotides, the CDR3 is TGTGCCACCAGTGATGCGGGTACTGAAGCTTTCTTT. It yields the protein CATSDAGTEAFF.

This clonotype was seen more than once but under ten times. V gene TRBV20-1 combines with J gene TRBJ2-5; 9 bases fit TRBD2. The ends lost 4 bases at V and 0 bases at J; junction bases unmatched: 6. The CDR3 loop spans 15 amino acids. The germline CDR1 and CDR2 sequences are DFQATT and SNEGSKA (reference sequence). CDR3 protein: CSANHLAGDQETQYF. CDR3 sequence (DNA): TGCAGTGCTAATCACTTAGCGGGGGACCAAGAGACCCAGTACTTC.

The sample holds a few counts of this clonotype. J is TRBJ2-6 and V is TRBV7-9, with no clear D. This CDR3 is built from 15 residues. With 3 bases removed from V and 4 bases from J, the gap between germline ends came to 10 bases. Germline-derived CDR1 and CDR2 are SEHNR and FQNEAQ (reference sequence). CDR3 sequence: CASSFSLRGANVLTF. CDR3 sequence (DNA): TGTGCCAGCAGCTTTTCCCTGCGAGGGGCCAACGTCCTGACTTTC.

This clonotype was picked up many times. V and J are TRBV5-1 and TRBJ1-6; maybe TRBD1 (5 bases). Trimming took 4 bases from V and 7 from J, leaving 15 bases between them. Germline V gene data show CDR1 as SGHRS and CDR2 as YFSETQ. The CDR3 has 15 residues. The CDR3 nucleotides are TGCGCCAGCAGCGGGAACGGGGCTCGGAATTCACCCCTCCACTTT. Its translation: CASSGNGARNSPLHF.

This clonotype came up a few times. CDR3 sequence reads: CASSLWGLAGDADTQYF. The CDR3 region has the DNA TGCGCCAGCAGCTTGTGGGGACTAGCGGGGGACGCAGATACGCAGTATTTT. The chain uses TRBV5-1 and TRBJ2-3, with 14 bases lining up with TRBD2. Germline V gene sequence: CDR1 SGHRS, CDR2 YFSETQ. This CDR3 has 17 residues. With V trimmed by 1 base and J by 4 bases, 5 bases remained unmatched.

This clonotype was detected a few times. The chain uses TRBV7-9 and TRBJ1-5; D not resolved. CDR3 size: 14 residues. The V gene lost 3 bases and the J gene lost 4 bases, with 10 bases spanning the gap. Germline V gene lookup returns CDR1 SEHNR and CDR2 FQNEAQ (reference sequence). CDR3 residues: CASSFGFTNQPQHF. The CDR3 DNA reads TGTGCCAGCAGCTTCGGTTTTACAAATCAGCCCCAGCATTTT.

Ten or more counts support this clonotype. This chain uses TRBV5-1 with TRBJ1-2; D perhaps matches TRBD1 (5 bases). The germline V gene has CDR1 SGHRS and CDR2 YFSETQ. Trimming cost V 3 bases and J 7 bases, with 13 bases left between them. CDR3 size: 13 residues. CDR3 nucleotide sequence: TGCGCCAGCAGCTCGGGACTGTCGTTTGGCTACACCTTC. Its protein product is CASSSGLSFGYTF. The variable domain in full, with the rest retrieved from reference TRBV5-1 and TRBJ1-2, is KAGVTQTPRYLIKTRGQQVTLSCSPISGHRSVSWYQQTPGQGLQFLFEYFSETQRNKGNFPGRFSGRQFSNSRSEMNVSTLELGDSALYLCASSSGLSFGYTFGSGTRLTVV.

This clonotype was seen only a few times. The chain links TRBV4-3 to TRBJ1-2; tentative D call: TRBD1 (5 bases). This CDR3 is built from 14 residues. Per the germline V gene, CDR1 is LGHNA and CDR2 is YSLEER. V was pared by 2 bases and J by 10 bases, with 17 bases between. The CDR3 spells CASSQPGQAADYTF. The CDR3 bases are TGCGCCAGCAGCCAACCCGGACAAGCTGCTGACTACACCTTC.

This chain connects TRBV6-5 to TRBJ2-7; 7 bases map to TRBD1. Germline CDR1 is MNHEY and CDR2 is SVGAGI. Unmatched junction bases numbered 4, after V lost 2 bases and J lost 0 bases. This CDR3 region has 15 residues. The CDR3 bases are TGTGCCAGCAGTTACAGGGCAGGGGGCTCCTACGAGCAGTACGTC. This sequence encodes CASSYRAGGSYEQYV.

The chain uses TRBV18 and TRBJ1-2; 7 bases are a match to TRBD1. Germline V gene sequence: CDR1 KGHSH, CDR2 LQKENI. There are 16 residues in the CDR3. V shed 2 bases and J 3 bases; nucleotides not matched to a gene: 9. The CDR3 reads CASSPSSGGIDYGYTF. Written as DNA, the CDR3 is TGTGCCAGCTCACCAAGCTCAGGGGGAATCGACTATGGCTACACCTTC.

The table lists this clonotype with a few counts. V usage is TRBV7-2 and J usage is TRBJ2-3, with D perhaps matching TRBD1 or TRBD2 (6 bases each). The CDR3 is 13 residues long. With 8 bases removed from V and 4 bases from J, the gap between germline ends came to 13 bases. Per the germline V gene, CDR1 is SGHTA and CDR2 is FQGNSA. CDR3 loop: CASWRDTADTQYF. Here the CDR3 DNA reads TGTGCCAGCTGGAGGGACACCGCAGATACGCAGTATTTT.

The chain couples TRBV7-2 to TRBJ1-1; D perhaps matches TRBD1 (6 bases). The ends were cut back, 5 bases at V and 4 bases at J, with 20 bases in the middle. Germline V gene lookup returns CDR1 SGHTA and CDR2 FQGNSA. This CDR3 has 16 amino acids. CDR3 sequence: CASSPHGQWRGTEAFF. Written as DNA, the CDR3 is TGTGCCAGCAGCCCACATGGACAGTGGAGGGGCACTGAAGCTTTCTTT.

This clonotype was seen only a few times. The V gene is TRBV11-2, the J gene TRBJ2-2; tentatively, D is TRBD1 (5 bases). CDR1 is SGHAT and CDR2 is FQNNGV in the germline V gene. The CDR3 runs 13 residues. The V and J ends lost 6 bases and 4 bases respectively, with 9 bases between them. CDR3 amino acids: CASRPQVTGELFF. The DNA for the CDR3 is TGTGCCAGCAGACCACAGGTCACCGGGGAGCTGTTTTTT.

This clonotype was seen more than once but under ten times. The chain recombines TRBV4-3 with TRBJ2-3; D possibly corresponds to TRBD2 (5 bases). Germline V gene sequence: CDR1 LGHNA, CDR2 YSLEER. Trimming cost V 0 bases and J 0 bases, with 7 bases left between them. The CDR3 consists of 15 residues. This CDR3 is CASSQEAVSTDTQYF. DNA for the CDR3: TGCGCCAGCAGCCAAGAAGCGGTTAGCACAGATACGCAGTATTTT.

The chain links TRBV5-1 to TRBJ1-6, with a possible D match to TRBD1 (6 bases). CDR3 length: 15 amino acids. Trimming cost V 0 bases and J 8 bases, with 12 bases left between them. The germline V gene encodes CDR1 SGHRS and CDR2 YFSETQ. CDR3 residues: CASSLGDPGDSPLHF. CDR3 bases: TGCGCCAGCAGCTTGGGGGACCCAGGGGATTCACCCCTCCACTTT.

This chain uses TRBV12-3 or TRBV12-4 with TRBJ1-1; 7 positions match TRBD1. The CDR3 runs 14 residues. The V gene end was trimmed by 5 bases and the J gene end by 9 bases; junction bases not matched to a gene: 12. The CDR3 coding sequence is TGTGCCAGCAGTCGCCGAGGGACAGACGCCCAAGCTTTCTTT. The encoded protein is CASSRRGTDAQAFF.

This clonotype has at least ten counts. J is TRBJ2-7 and V is TRBV7-6; tentative D call: TRBD1 (6 bases). The CDR3 extends over 12 amino acids. Germline CDR1 and CDR2: SGHVS and FNYEAQ. V lost 3 bases to trimming and J lost 4 bases, with 7 bases between them. The CDR3, as DNA: TGTGCCAGCAGCTTGACAGGATACGAGCAGTACTTC. Translated: CASSLTGYEQYF.